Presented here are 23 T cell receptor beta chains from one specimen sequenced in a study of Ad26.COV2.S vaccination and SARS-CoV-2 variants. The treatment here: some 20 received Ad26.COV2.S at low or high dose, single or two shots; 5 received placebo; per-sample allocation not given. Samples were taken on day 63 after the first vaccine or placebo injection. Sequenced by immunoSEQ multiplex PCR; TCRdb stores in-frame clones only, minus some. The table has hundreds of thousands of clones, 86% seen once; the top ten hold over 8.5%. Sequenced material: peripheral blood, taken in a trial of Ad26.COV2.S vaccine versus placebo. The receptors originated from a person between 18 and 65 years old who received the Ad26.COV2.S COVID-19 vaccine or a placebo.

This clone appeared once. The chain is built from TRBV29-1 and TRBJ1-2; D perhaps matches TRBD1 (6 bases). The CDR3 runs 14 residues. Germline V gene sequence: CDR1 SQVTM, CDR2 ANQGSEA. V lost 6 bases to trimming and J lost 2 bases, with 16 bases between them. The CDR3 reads CSVPGASENYGYTF. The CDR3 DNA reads TGCAGCGTCCCGGGGGCCTCAGAGAACTATGGCTACACCTTC.

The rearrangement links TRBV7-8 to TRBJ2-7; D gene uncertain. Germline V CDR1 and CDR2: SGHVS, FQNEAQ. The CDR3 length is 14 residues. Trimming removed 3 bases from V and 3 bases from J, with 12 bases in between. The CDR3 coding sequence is TGTGCCAGCAGCTTCGGCCAGAAGGGCTACGAGCAGTACTTC. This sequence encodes CASSFGQKGYEQYF.

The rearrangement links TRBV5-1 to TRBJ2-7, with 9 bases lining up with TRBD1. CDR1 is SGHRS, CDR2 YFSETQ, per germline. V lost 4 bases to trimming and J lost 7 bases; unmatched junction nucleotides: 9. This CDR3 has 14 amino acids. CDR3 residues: CASSRGTGFTEQYF. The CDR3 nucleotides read TGCGCCAGCAGCCGAGGGACAGGGTTTACTGAGCAGTACTTC.

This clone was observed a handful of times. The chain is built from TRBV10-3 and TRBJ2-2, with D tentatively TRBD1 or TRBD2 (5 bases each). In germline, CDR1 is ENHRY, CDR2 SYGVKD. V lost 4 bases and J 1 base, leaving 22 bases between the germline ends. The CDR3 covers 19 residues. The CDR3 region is CAISVEYGPGTKNTGELFF. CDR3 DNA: TGTGCCATCAGTGTTGAATATGGTCCGGGGACCAAGAACACCGGGGAGCTGTTTTTT.

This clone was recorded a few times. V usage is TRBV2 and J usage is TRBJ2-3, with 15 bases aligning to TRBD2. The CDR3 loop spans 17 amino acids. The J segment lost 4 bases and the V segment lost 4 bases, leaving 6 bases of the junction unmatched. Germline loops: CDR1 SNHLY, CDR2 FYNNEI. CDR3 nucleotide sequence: TGTGCCAGCAGTGGGACTAGCGGGGGGGCCGGGGCAGATACGCAGTATTTT. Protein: CASSGTSGGAGADTQYF.

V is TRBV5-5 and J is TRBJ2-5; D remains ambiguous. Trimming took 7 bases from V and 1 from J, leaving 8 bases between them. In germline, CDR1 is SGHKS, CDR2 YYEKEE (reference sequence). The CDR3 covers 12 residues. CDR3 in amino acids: CASELIQETQYF. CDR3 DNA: TGTGCCAGCGAATTAATCCAAGAGACCCAGTACTTC.

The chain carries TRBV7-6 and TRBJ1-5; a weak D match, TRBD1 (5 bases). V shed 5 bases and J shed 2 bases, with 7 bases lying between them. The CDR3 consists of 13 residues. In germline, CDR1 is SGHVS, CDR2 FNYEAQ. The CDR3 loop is CASSLTGNQPQHF. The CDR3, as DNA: TGTGCCAGCAGCCTGACAGGCAATCAGCCCCAGCATTTT.

DNA of the CDR3: TGTGCCACGCGACAGGCCCTTTGGAGCAATCAGCCCCAGCATTTT. Its protein product is CATRQALWSNQPQHF. The rearrangement joins TRBV19 to TRBJ1-5; the D gene is possibly TRBD1 (6 bases). CDR3 length: 15 residues. Trimming removed 10 bases at V and 1 base at J, with 17 bases between. Germline values: CDR1 LNHDA, CDR2 SQIVND (reference sequence).

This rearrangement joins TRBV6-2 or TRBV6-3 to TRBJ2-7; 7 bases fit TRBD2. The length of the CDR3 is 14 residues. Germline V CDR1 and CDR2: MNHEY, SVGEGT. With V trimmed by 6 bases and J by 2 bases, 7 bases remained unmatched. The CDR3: CASSRGGSAYEQYF. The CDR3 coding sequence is TGTGCCAGCAGCCGGGGCGGGAGCGCCTACGAGCAGTACTTC.

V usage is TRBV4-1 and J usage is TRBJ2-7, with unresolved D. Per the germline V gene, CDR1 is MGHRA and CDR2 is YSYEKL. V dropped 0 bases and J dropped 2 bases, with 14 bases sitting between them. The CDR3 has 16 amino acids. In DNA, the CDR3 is TGCGCCAGCAGCCAAGATCCGGAAGGAACTGCCTACGAGCAGTACTTC. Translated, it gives CASSQDPEGTAYEQYF.

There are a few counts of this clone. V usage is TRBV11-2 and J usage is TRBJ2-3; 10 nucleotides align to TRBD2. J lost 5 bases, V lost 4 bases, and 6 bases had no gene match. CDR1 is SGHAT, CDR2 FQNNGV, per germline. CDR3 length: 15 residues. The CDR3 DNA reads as TGTGCCAGCAGCTATAGCGGGAGGCGTTTAGATACGCAGTATTTT. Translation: CASSYSGRRLDTQYF.

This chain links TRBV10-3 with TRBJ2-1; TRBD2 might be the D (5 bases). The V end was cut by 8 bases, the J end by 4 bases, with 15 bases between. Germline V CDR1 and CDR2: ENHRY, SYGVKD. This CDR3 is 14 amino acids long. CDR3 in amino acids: CAIFPSPQYNEQFF. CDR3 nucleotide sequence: TGTGCCATCTTCCCTAGCCCCCAATACAATGAGCAGTTCTTC.

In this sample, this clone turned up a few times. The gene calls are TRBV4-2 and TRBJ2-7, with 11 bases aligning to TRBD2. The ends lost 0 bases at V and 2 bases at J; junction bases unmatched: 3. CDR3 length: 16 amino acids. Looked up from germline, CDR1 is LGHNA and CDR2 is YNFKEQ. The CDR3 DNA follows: TGTGCCAGCAGCCAAGATGGGACTAGCGGAGCCTACGAGCAGTACTTC. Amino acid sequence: CASSQDGTSGAYEQYF.

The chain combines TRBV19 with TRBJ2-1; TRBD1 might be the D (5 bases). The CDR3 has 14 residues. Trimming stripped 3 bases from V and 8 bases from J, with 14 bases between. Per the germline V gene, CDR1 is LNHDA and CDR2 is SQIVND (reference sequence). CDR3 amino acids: CASSMGPYLDEQFF. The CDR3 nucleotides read TGTGCCAGTAGTATGGGGCCCTATCTAGATGAGCAGTTCTTC. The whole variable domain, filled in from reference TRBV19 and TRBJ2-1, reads DGGITQSPKYLFRKEGQNVTLSCEQNLNHDAMYWYRQDPGQGLRLIYYSQIVNDFQKGDIAEGYSVSREKKESFPLTVTSAQKNPTAFYLCASSMGPYLDEQFFGPGTRLTVL.

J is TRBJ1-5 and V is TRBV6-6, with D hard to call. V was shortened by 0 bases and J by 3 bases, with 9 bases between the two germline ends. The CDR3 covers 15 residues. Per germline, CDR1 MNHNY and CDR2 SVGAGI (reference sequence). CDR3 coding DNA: TGTGCCAGCAGTTACTCTGGGCAGTACAATCAGCCCCAGCATTTT. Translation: CASSYSGQYNQPQHF.

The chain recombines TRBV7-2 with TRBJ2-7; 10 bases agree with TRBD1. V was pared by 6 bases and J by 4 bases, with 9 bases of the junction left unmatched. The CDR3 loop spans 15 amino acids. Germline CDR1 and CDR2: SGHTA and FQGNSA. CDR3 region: CASSHRGTGAYEQYF. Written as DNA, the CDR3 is TGTGCCAGCAGTCATCGCGGGACAGGGGCTTACGAGCAGTACTTC.

CDR3 nucleotide sequence: TGTGCCAGCAGCCAAGGCCAGAACAATCAGCCCCAGCATTTT. This translates into CASSQGQNNQPQHF. This chain uses TRBV4-2 with TRBJ1-5; no firm D call. The ends were cut back, 1 base at V and 3 bases at J, with 7 bases in the middle. The CDR3 totals 14 residues. Germline CDR1 reads LGHNA; CDR2 reads YNFKEQ.

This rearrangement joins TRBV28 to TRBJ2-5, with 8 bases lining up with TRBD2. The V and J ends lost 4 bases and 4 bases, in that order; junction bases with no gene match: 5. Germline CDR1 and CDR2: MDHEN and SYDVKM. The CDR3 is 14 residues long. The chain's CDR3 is CASSSGLAGETQYF. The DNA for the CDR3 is TGTGCCAGCAGTTCCGGACTAGCCGGAGAGACCCAGTACTTC.

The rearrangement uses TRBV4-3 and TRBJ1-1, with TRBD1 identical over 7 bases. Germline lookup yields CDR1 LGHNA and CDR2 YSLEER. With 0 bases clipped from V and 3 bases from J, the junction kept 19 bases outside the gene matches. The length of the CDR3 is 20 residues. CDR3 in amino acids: CASSQDSRQGVEWWDTEAFF. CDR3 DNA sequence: TGCGCCAGCAGCCAAGATAGCCGACAGGGAGTAGAGTGGTGGGACACTGAAGCTTTCTTT.

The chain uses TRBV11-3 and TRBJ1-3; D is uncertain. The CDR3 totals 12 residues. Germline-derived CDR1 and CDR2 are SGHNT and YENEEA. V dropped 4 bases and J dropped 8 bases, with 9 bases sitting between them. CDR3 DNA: TGTGCCAGCAGCTCCCACAAGGACACCATATATTTT. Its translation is CASSSHKDTIYF.

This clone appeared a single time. CDR3 residues: CASSQYPTYRAGDEKLFF. The CDR3 DNA reads TGTGCCAGCAGCCAATACCCCACTTACAGGGCTGGGGATGAAAAACTGTTTTTT. This chain links TRBV4-2 with TRBJ1-4; a weak D match, TRBD1 (6 bases). CDR3 size: 18 residues. Germline CDR1 LGHNA, CDR2 YNFKEQ. The V gene lost 2 bases and the J gene lost 6 bases, with 22 bases spanning the gap.

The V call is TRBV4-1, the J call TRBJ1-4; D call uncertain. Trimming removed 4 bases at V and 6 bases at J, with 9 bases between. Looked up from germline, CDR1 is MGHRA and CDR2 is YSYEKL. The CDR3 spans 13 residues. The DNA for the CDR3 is TGCGCCAGCAGCCCGCCTCTCGATGAAAAACTGTTTTTT. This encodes CASSPPLDEKLFF.

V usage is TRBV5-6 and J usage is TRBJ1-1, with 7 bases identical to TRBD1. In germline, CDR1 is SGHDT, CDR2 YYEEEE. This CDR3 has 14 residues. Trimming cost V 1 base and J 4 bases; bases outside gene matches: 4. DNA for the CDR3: TGTGCCAGCAGCTTGAGAGGGGGCGGCACTGAAGCTTTCTTT. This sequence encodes CASSLRGGGTEAFF. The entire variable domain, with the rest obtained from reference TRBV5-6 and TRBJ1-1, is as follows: DAGVTQSPTHLIKTRGQQVTLRCSPKSGHDTVSWYQQALGQGPQFIFQYYEEEERQRGNFPDRFSGHQFPNYSSELNVNALLLGDSALYLCASSLRGGGTEAFFGQGTRLTVV.